Sequencing of this TCR beta chain was carried out in a study of blood T cells in healthy people across ages. The CDR3 sequence is 18 residues long. Trimming cost V 2 bases and J 1 base; bases outside gene matches: 8. Germline V gene data show CDR1 as SGHDN and CDR2 as FVKESK. Primers used in a second PCR of roughly 6 to 11 cycles were a sample-barcoded 5' primer and a J-beta primer mix. Each cDNA was tagged by a template-switch adaptor containing 12 random nucleotides. TCRdb fed the 5' RACE reads into MiXCR, producing one record per CDR3 protein. The table records fewer than 2 million distinct CDR3 sequences, about 39% of them present only once. Per sample, extraction of total RNA gave at least 5.5 micrograms in every case.

The receptor was derived from a human donor in good health. The specimen sequenced was blood. The chain links TRBV14 to TRBJ2-1; 10 bases map to TRBD2. CDR3 nucleotides: TGTGCCAGCAGCCAATTTGGTAGCGGGGGGTTGTCCTACAATGAGCAGTTCTTC. It codes for CASSQFGSGGLSYNEQFF.